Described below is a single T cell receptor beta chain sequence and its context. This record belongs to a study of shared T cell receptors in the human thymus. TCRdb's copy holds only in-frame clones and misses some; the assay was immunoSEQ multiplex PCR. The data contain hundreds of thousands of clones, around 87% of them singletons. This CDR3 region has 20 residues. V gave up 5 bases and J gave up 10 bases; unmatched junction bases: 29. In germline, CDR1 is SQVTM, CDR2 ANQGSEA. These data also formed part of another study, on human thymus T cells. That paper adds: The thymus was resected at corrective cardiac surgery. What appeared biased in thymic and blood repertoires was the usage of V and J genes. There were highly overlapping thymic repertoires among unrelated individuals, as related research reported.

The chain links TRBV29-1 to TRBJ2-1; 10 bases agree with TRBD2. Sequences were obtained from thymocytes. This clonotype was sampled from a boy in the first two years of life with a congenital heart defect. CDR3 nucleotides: TGCAGCGTTTATACGAAGCGGGGGGGGCCTTCTTTATCCCTTTCAGGGGAGCAGTTCTTC. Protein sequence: CSVYTKRGGPSLSLSGEQFF.